This T cell receptor (beta chain) was documented in a study of blood T cell repertoires in COVID-19 (dated by TCRdb to 2018 to 2020). Study-wide context: Collaborator samples came from the United States, Italy and Spain and covered acute and convalescent phases of COVID-19. The repertoires were released in a freely available public database meant as a resource for research on the immune response to SARS-CoV-2. The dataset comprised deeply sampled blood TCRbeta repertoires from subjects exposed to, actively infected with, or recovered from COVID-19. Nearly every sample came with metadata listing a de-identified subject ID, COVID-19 status, age in years and sex. The samples were drawn from two sources: the first 160 participants of the ongoing ImmuneRACE study, and 1,000 to 1,500 subjects contributed by 6 global collaborators. The prospective study material was composed of cDNA or gDNA derived from T cells, B-cell-depleted T cells, or PBMCs. Where available, HLA class I and class II types were taken from metadata supplied by the sample provider and were not determined by assay-based typing. Points the paper makes about the study in general: Clinical and demographic metadata were provided uncurated, with the amount varying by source and participant.

With respect to this clone: The clone's antigen remains unknown. Base quality data are lacking; no much larger clone is found one base away.

Each collaborating institution followed its own protocols to collect whole blood in K2EDTA tubes. Collaborator samples were shipped for TCRbeta analysis as frozen whole blood, isolated PBMCs, or DNA extracted from either sample type. TCRbeta CDR3 regions were amplified from genomic DNA by means of the immunoSEQ Assay, a bias-controlled multiplex PCR. As for how the authors treated the data: The number of nucleated cells in each sample was estimated by amplification of reference gene primers within the assay. To quantify the absolute abundance of each unique TCRbeta CDR3 rearrangement, sequence reads were collapsed and filtered. Productive Simpson clonality was computed per sample as the square root of Simpson's diversity index over productive rearrangements. Here the immuneACCESS table is served through TCRdb, limited to in-frame sequences with V and J called. Missing clones are a known gap in these copies; in checked studies unresolved V genes cover under half, and the rest lacks a known reason. D and trimming were read from the DNA, whereas the V and J calls and clone size are those reported in that table. The sample has about 150,000 clones on record, roughly nine tenths of them singletons. In total, the top ten clones hold about 2.4% of the sample.

The sequencing input was peripheral blood. This TCR was sampled from a woman in her 70s with acute or convalescent COVID-19.

DNA sequence: TGCGCCAGCAGCCAAGATAGGGGGACAGGGGGCTATACCAGCTCCTACGAGCAGTACTTC. Translated, this is CASSQDRGTGGYTSSYEQYF. This chain joins TRBV4-3 to TRBJ2-7; TRBD1 agrees with 12 junctional bases. Sequences LGHNA (CDR1) and YSLEER (CDR2) are obtained from the germline V gene. Its CDR3 holds 20 amino acids, cysteine through phenylalanine. The entry retains the CDR3 DNA only, 60 bases that are in frame from base 1. Ends trimmed: V by 0 bases, J by 0 bases; bases unmatched to a gene: 12.